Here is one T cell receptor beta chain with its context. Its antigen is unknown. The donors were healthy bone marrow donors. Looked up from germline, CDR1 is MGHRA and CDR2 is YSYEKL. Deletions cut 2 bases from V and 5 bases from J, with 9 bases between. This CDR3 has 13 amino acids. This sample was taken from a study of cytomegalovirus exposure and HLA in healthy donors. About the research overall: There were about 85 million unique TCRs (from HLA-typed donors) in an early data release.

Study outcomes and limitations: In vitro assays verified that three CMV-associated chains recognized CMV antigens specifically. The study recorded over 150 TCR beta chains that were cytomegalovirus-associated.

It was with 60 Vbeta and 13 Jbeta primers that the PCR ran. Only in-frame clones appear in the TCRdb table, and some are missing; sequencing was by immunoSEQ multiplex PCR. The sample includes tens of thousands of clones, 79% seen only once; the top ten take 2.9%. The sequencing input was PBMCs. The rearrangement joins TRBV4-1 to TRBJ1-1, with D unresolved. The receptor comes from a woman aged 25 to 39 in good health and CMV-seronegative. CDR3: CASSQRSGTEAFF. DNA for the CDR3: TGCGCCAGCAGCCAAAGGTCGGGGACTGAAGCTTTCTTT.